Below, 13 T cell receptor beta chains from the same sample are listed, as sequenced in a study of molecular identifiers for immune sequencing clone quantification. MiXCR, run by TCRdb on the PCR reads, gives a single entry per CDR3 protein. The sample gives 300,000 to 400,000 distinct CDR3 sequences, around 21% of which show up once; 0.7% to 0.9% is in the top ten. The sequencing sample was made of naive CD8+ T cells from blood, with Jurkat cell RNA spiked in. The subset is: FACS-sorted CD8+CD4-CCR7+CD45RA+ naive T cells. The receptors were sampled from a human donor in good health. Some libraries in this study had Jurkat cell RNA spiked in.

The sample holds a few counts of this clonotype. The V gene is TRBV7-9, the J gene TRBJ1-5; the D is unclear. Trimming stripped 5 bases from V and 11 bases from J, with 16 bases between. This CDR3 has 13 amino acids. Per the germline V gene, CDR1 is SEHNR and CDR2 is FQNEAQ (reference sequence). CDR3 in amino acids: CASSVGGSGTQHF. For the CDR3, the DNA is TGTGCCAGCAGCGTAGGTGGGTCGGGTACCCAGCATTTT.

On this clonotype itself: One base away lies a much larger clone, so this may be a sequencing read error. The chain employs TRBV7-2 and TRBJ2-5; D uncertain. This CDR3 contains 15 residues. Germline V gene lookup returns CDR1 SGHTA and CDR2 FQGNSA. In nucleotides, the CDR3 is TGTGCCGGCAGCCGTTTTGACCTTCCTCACGAGACCCAGTACTTC. This translates into CAGSRFDLPHETQYF.

This clonotype was picked up many times. The DNA of the CDR3 is TGTGCCAGCAGCTTAGGGGGTCCGAGGTATACGGGTATCCCTAGGGATACGCAGTATTTT. Its protein product is CASSLGGPRYTGIPRDTQYF. V is TRBV7-9 and J is TRBJ2-3; no firm D call. V lost 1 base, J lost 6 bases, and 29 bases lay in between. CDR1 is SEHNR, CDR2 FQNEAQ, per germline (reference sequence). The CDR3 loop spans 20 amino acids.

This clonotype was counted only a few times. This chain links TRBV4-3 with TRBJ2-1, with D tentatively TRBD1 (6 bases). CDR3 length: 16 amino acids. From germline, CDR1 is LGHNA and CDR2 YSLEER. The ends were cut back, 0 bases at V and 4 bases at J, with 13 bases in the middle. CDR3 residues: CASSQDMGALYNEQFF. CDR3 sequence (DNA): TGCGCCAGCAGCCAAGATATGGGGGCCCTTTACAATGAGCAGTTCTTC.

This clonotype came up many times. J is TRBJ2-5 and V is TRBV25-1; 15 bases agree with TRBD2. The V gene's germline CDR1 is MGHDK and CDR2 SYGVNS. The junction had 1 base not matched to a gene; V was cut back by 1 base and J by 4 bases. CDR3 length: 16 residues. For the CDR3, the DNA is TGTGCCAGCAGTGAATCGGGACTAGCGGGAGGAGAGACCCAGTACTTC. It yields the protein CASSESGLAGGETQYF.

A word on this clonotype: A much larger clonotype is one base distant, so this may be a read error. This sequence joins TRBV6-5 and TRBJ2-3; D is uncertain. The CDR3 is 16 amino acids. Between the trimmed V and J ends, which lost 0 bases and 2 bases, there was a span of 12 bases. Germline V gives CDR1 MNHEY, CDR2 SVGAGI. CDR3 nucleotide sequence: TGTGCCAGCAGTTACTCGACGGTCTTCGCCACAGATACGCAGTATTTT. Amino acid sequence: CASSYSTVFATDTQYF.

A remark on this clonotype: A read error may be the cause here, since a much bigger clone is one base away. The rearrangement links TRBV20-1 to TRBJ1-4; D gene unclear. Trimming removed 2 bases from V and 6 bases from J, with 16 bases in between. CDR3 size: 15 residues. The V gene's germline CDR1 is DFQATT and CDR2 SNEGSKA (reference sequence). Here the CDR3 reads CSARPRTGGYEKLFF. The CDR3 DNA is TGCAGTGCTAGACCCCGGACTGGTGGGTATGAAAAACTGTTTTTT.

As to this clonotype: A much larger clone differs by one base, so this may be a read error. The rearrangement joins TRBV5-3 to TRBJ2-1; TRBD2 matches at 12 bases. TRBV5-3 is recorded as an ORF, its role being uncertain. V shed 8 bases, J shed 6 bases, and the junction held 9 bases outside the gene matches. There are 15 residues in the CDR3. CDR3 DNA: TGTGCCAGCAGCCGCGGACTAGCGGGGTGCAATGAGCAGTTCTTC. As protein: CASSRGLAGCNEQFF.

This clonotype was observed many times. The chain joins TRBV25-1 to TRBJ2-7; D uncertain. The CDR3 has 18 amino acids. CDR1 is MGHDK, CDR2 SYGVNS, per germline. V lost 3 bases and J 1 base, leaving 22 bases between the germline ends. The CDR3 DNA reads as TGTGCCAGCAGTGACCCAGAGAGCTCCGGGCCGGCTTCCTACGAGCAGTACTTC. Translation gives CASSDPESSGPASYEQYF.

The table lists this clonotype with many counts. The CDR3 reads CAWMSGSYEQYF. The DNA for the CDR3 is TGTGCCTGGATGTCTGGGTCCTACGAGCAGTACTTC. The genes are TRBV30 and TRBJ2-7, with D unresolved. Germline V lookup: CDR1 GTSNPN, CDR2 SVGIG (reference sequence). This CDR3 contains 12 residues. Trimming left V 4 bases short and J 1 base short, with 8 bases between.

Remarks on this clonotype: A far more abundant clone sits one base away, making this likely a read error. The chain carries TRBV4-2 and TRBJ2-7; D gene uncertain. V was shortened by 1 base and J by 3 bases, with 7 bases between the two germline ends. From germline, CDR1 is LGHNA and CDR2 YNFKEQ. The CDR3 sequence is 13 residues long. The CDR3 sequence: CASSQGISYEQYF. In DNA form, the CDR3 reads TGTGCCAGCAGCCAAGGGATCAGCTACGAGCAGTACTTC.

This clonotype was seen repeatedly, ten times or more. CDR3 DNA: TGTGCCACCAGTGATCTTGATGTAACGGGAGAGCCTGAGCAGTTCTTC. Amino acids: CATSDLDVTGEPEQFF. The chain carries TRBV24-1 and TRBJ2-1; D may be TRBD2 (6 bases). The V and J ends lost 3 bases and 9 bases respectively, with 20 bases between them. The length of the CDR3 is 16 residues. In germline, CDR1 is KGHDR, CDR2 SFDVKD.

This clonotype was seen only a few times. The chain carries TRBV12-3 or TRBV12-4 and TRBJ2-1, with 8 bases matching TRBD1. Germline trimming cut 5 bases from V and 9 bases from J; bases unmatched to any gene: 24. The CDR3 is 19 amino acids. CDR3 DNA sequence: TGTGCCAGCAGTGGAAGGACAGGGAATGGGGCGGACGGGAGAAGTGAGCAGTTCTTC. Its translation: CASSGRTGNGADGRSEQFF.